The sequence of this T cell receptor (beta chain) was determined in a study of PD-L1 blockade in urothelial cancer (dated by TCRdb to the late 2010s). Background for the entire study: Therapy was started at some point between 2012 and 2014 for all patients, and atezolizumab 1,200 mg was administered intravenously every 3 weeks. About 90% of the 29 patients were identified as males with urothelial cancer of bladder origin, and a prior smoking history was reported by 18 of 29 patients. An ECOG performance status of 0 or 1 was recorded for the patients, and 0 to 3 prior chemotherapy regimens had been received by the patients. Blood samples were analyzed at 3 weeks after treatment start (second dose) and at 6 weeks after treatment start. Blood samples gave a median of around 130,000 T cells and 80,000 or so unique TCRs, with a median clonality of 0.080. An exploratory multi-omic analysis was conducted of the somatic, immune and clinical correlates of response to PD-L1 blockade with atezolizumab in urothelial cancer. TCR sequencing covered pretreatment tumor samples and matched, serially collected peripheral blood taken before and after atezolizumab treatment. Durable clinical benefit was defined as a progression-free survival longer than 6 months, and TCR features were additionally tested against progression-free survival and overall survival. In the same patients who had TCR sequencing, pretreatment tumors also underwent whole exome sequencing and RNA sequencing. Durable clinical benefit was achieved by nine patients and was not achieved by 20 patients. Pretreatment blood TCR-seq was available for about 27 patients, at least one posttreatment blood collection was obtained for some 25 patients, and tumor TCR-seq was available for some 25 patients.

Synthetic TCR analog templates were spiked into each PCR so that absolute template abundance could be estimated from read counts. Using the immunoSEQ assay, TCRbeta CDR3 regions were amplified from genomic DNA with bias-controlled V and J gene primers. Rearranged TCRbeta segments were sequenced at approximately 20X coverage. Regarding the original processing steps: Sequencing errors were corrected by clustering, and CDR3s were annotated against IMGT so that V, D and J genes could be assigned. Only productive TCRbeta rearrangements were used in downstream analyses, excluding out-of-frame or stop-codon sequences. Clonality was calculated as one minus the Shannon entropy normalized by the log of the number of unique productive sequences. Clones differing between time points or between blood and tumor were identified by Fisher's exact test with Benjamini-Hochberg correction at adjusted p below 0.01. Held by TCRdb, this immuneACCESS table contains in-frame sequences only and omits some clones. Under half of the omission traces to an unresolved V gene where checked; the cause of the rest is unknown. D and trimming were read from the DNA, whereas the V and J calls and clone size are those reported in that table. The sample records some 57,000 clones, 84% of which are singletons. The ten largest make up approximately 1.4% of the sample.

On this clone: It lacks a known antigen. No qualities accompany the bases; no much larger clone lies one base away.

The sample's time point label, decoded: pretreatment peripheral blood. A cohort of around 28 patients with locally advanced or metastatic urothelial carcinoma, treated at Memorial Sloan Kettering on a trial protocol, was included. Peripheral blood mononuclear cells were collected pretreatment and during treatment, with between 1 and 8 total time points per patient. The Qiagen DNeasy Blood extraction kit was used to purify genomic DNA from total PBMCs and tumor samples. Collected pretreatment and during treatment, PBMCs were isolated and stored as previously described. CDR1 and CDR2 are read off the germline V gene as MNHNS and SASEGT. V lost 7 bases and J lost 0 bases; the stretch between them is 15 bases long. Counted from cysteine to phenylalanine, this CDR3 has 15 amino acids. The kept DNA is CDR3 alone, 45 bases in frame from the first base. The investigation overall reported the following: Patients with durable benefit showed greater expansion of tumor-associated TCR clones in peripheral blood 3 weeks after starting treatment (n of about 21, p = 0.022). Improved progression-free and overall survival was found to be associated with pretreatment peripheral blood TCR clonality below the median. Because the sample size was small (n ≈ 28) and many of the analyses were exploratory, the results are meant to be hypothesis-generating.

The sequence was collected from a man aged 50-60 years with urothelial cancer. The source material was PBMCs, sampled around atezolizumab (anti-PD-L1) treatment. The chain joins TRBV6-1 to TRBJ1-1, with no confident D gene call. The DNA is TGTGCCAGCATCGGACTGTCGGAACTGAACACTGAAGCTTTCTTT. The resulting protein is CASIGLSELNTEAFF.